These T cell receptor beta chains were read from a single sample in a study of blood T cell repertoires in COVID-19. Clones were sequenced by immunoSEQ multiplex PCR, and TCRdb holds only the in-frame ones, with some missing. The sample records tens of thousands of clones, 86% being singletons. Sequenced material: peripheral blood. Receptors were obtained from a man aged 80 or over in a cohort sampled during active COVID-19. Each CDR3 is given with its conserved first and last residue. Each record gives: D gene, clone size, V gene, J gene, CDR3 DNA, CDR3 protein. A D gene is named only where the DNA matches it firmly. Expanded clones are given a class, and other clones once, few, many or no size at all.

TRBD1	-	TRBV5-5	TRBJ1-2	TGTGCCAGCAGACCCGGGACAGGGATCGATGGCTACACCTTC	CASRPGTGIDGYTF
TRBD2	-	TRBV5-4	TRBJ2-3	TGTGCCAGCAGCTTGGGTGGACTTAGCGGGGGGGCTCTAGATACGCAGTATTTT	CASSLGGLSGGALDTQYF
-	-	TRBV19	TRBJ2-2	TGTGCCAGTAGTATAGTGGGGATTCAGGGGAACACCGGGGAGCTGTTTTTT	CASSIVGIQGNTGELFF
TRBD2	-	TRBV3-1/TRBV3-2	TRBJ2-5	TGTGCCAGCAGCCAGGCGGGGGGTGCTCAAGAGACCCAGTACTTC	CASSQAGGAQETQYF
TRBD2	-	TRBV6-6	TRBJ2-3	TGTGCCAGCACCCTAGCGGGGGGACACACAGATACGCAGTATTTT	CASTLAGGHTDTQYF
TRBD1	-	TRBV6-6	TRBJ2-7	TGTGCCAGCAGTCGCCCCGAAACAGGGGTAGTATTCTACGAGCAGTACTTC	CASSRPETGVVFYEQYF
-	-	TRBV7-9	TRBJ1-3	TGTGCCAGCAGCTTTCCCGGACATCCGAACACCATATATTTT	CASSFPGHPNTIYF
-	-	TRBV19	TRBJ1-5	TGTGCCAGTAGTAAGGGGGTTTGGCAGCCCCAGCATTTT	CASSKGVWQPQHF
TRBD1	-	TRBV12-3/TRBV12-4	TRBJ1-2	TGTGCCAGCAGTCGGACAGGGCTCAATGGCTACACCTTC	CASSRTGLNGYTF
TRBD2	-	TRBV7-8	TRBJ2-3	TGTGCCAGCAGCCCCCGGGGTATAGCGGGGGGGCCAGATACGCAGTATTTT	CASSPRGIAGGPDTQYF
TRBD1	once	TRBV29-1	TRBJ2-7	TGCAGCGGTAGGGACAGGACCTACGAGCAGTACTTC	CSGRDRTYEQYF
-	once	TRBV24-1	TRBJ2-5	TGTGCCACCAGTGATTCGGGTGGCTGGGAGACCCAGTACTTC	CATSDSGGWETQYF
-	few	TRBV20-1	TRBJ2-7	TGCAGTGCTAGAATAGCTTACGAGCAGTACTTC	CSARIAYEQYF
-	-	TRBV11-2	TRBJ1-1	TGTGCCAGCAGCTCCGATGCAGGGGCTGTCGCTGAAGCTTTCTTT	CASSSDAGAVAEAFF
-	once	TRBV6-1	TRBJ2-6	TGTGCCAGCAGTGAAGCCAGACTAGCTGGGGCCAACGTCCTGACTTTC	CASSEARLAGANVLTF
-	-	TRBV11-3	TRBJ2-5	TGTGCCAGCAGCTTAGAGGGCAGCAGCCAAGAGACCCAGTACTTC	CASSLEGSSQETQYF
-	-	TRBV7-9	TRBJ1-4	TGTGCCAGCAGCTTAGTTCCAACAGGGCGGGAAAAACTGTTTTTT	CASSLVPTGREKLFF
-	-	TRBV6-5	TRBJ2-5	TGTGCCAGCAGTTATACCTCCCGGACACGCCAAGAGACCCAGTACTTC	CASSYTSRTRQETQYF
TRBD2	-	TRBV6-5	TRBJ2-5	TGTGCCAGCAGCCTAGGCGGGACTAGCGGGGGGCAAGAGTACTTC	CASSLGGTSGGQEYF
-	few	TRBV5-1	TRBJ1-5	TGCGCCAGCAGCTTGGAAGGGGATAGCAATCAGCCCCAGCATTTT	CASSLEGDSNQPQHF
TRBD1	-	TRBV6-5	TRBJ1-5	TGTGCCAGCAGCCGCGGCGGACAGGGGAGTCAGCCCCAGCATTTT	CASSRGGQGSQPQHF
TRBD2	-	TRBV15	TRBJ2-7	TGTGCCACCAGCAGAGAGGGGGTAGCGGGGGCCCCCTACGAGCAGTACTTC	CATSREGVAGAPYEQYF
-	-	TRBV2	TRBJ1-1	TGTGCCAGCAGGAATAGACAGACCACTGAAGCTTTCTTT	CASRNRQTTEAFF
TRBD2	-	TRBV5-1	TRBJ2-1	TGCGCCAGCAGCTTGGCCCGGACTAGCGGGGGCCTTTTCTCCTACAATGAGCAGTTCTTC	CASSLARTSGGLFSYNEQFF
TRBD1	-	TRBV2	TRBJ2-5	TGTGCCAGCAGTGACGGGACAGGACAAGAGACCCAGTACTTC	CASSDGTGQETQYF
-	-	TRBV7-7	TRBJ2-2	TGTGCCAGCAGCTTACTGGGTTCAGGCACCGGGGAGCTGTTTTTT	CASSLLGSGTGELFF
TRBD2	-	TRBV19	TRBJ2-5	TGTGCCAGTAGTAGAAGCGGGGGACAAGAGACCCAGTACTTC	CASSRSGGQETQYF
TRBD1	-	TRBV7-2	TRBJ1-1	TGTGCCAGCAGCTTAAGGGGACAGCAAAACACTGAAGCTTTCTTT	CASSLRGQQNTEAFF
TRBD1	-	TRBV4-3	TRBJ1-2	TGCGCCAGCAGCCAAGTCGGGACAGCAGGTCGAGGCTACACCTTC	CASSQVGTAGRGYTF
-	-	TRBV24-1	TRBJ1-2	TGTGCCACCAGTGCTACAGGGCCTAACTATGGCTACACCTTC	CATSATGPNYGYTF
TRBD2	-	TRBV2	TRBJ2-3	TGTGCCAGCAGTGTCGGACTAGCGGGCACAGATACGCAGTATTTT	CASSVGLAGTDTQYF
TRBD2	-	TRBV2	TRBJ2-5	TGTGCCAGCAGTGGTCTAGCGGGGGGGCGAGAGACCCAGTACTTC	CASSGLAGGRETQYF
-	once	TRBV10-3	TRBJ2-5	TGTGCCACCGAAGACAGGCAAGGAGAGACCCAGTACTTC	CATEDRQGETQYF